What follows are 7 T cell receptor beta chains derived from one specimen sequenced in a study of cytomegalovirus exposure and HLA in healthy donors. PCR employed 60 Vbeta and 13 Jbeta primers. Profiled with immunoSEQ multiplex PCR; TCRdb holds only in-frame clones, not every one. The repertoire holds about 120,000 clones, with around three quarters as singletons. Source material: PBMCs. The receptor source for this set is a human donor in good health.

The rearrangement links TRBV10-3 to TRBJ1-1, with D possibly being TRBD1 (5 bases). Deletions cut 7 bases from V and 1 base from J, with 16 bases between. Germline V gives CDR1 ENHRY, CDR2 SYGVKD. This CDR3 is built from 15 residues. This chain's CDR3 is CAINGRGGGNTEAFF. As DNA, the CDR3 is TGTGCCATCAACGGGCGTGGGGGGGGGAACACTGAAGCTTTCTTT.

The V and J genes are TRBV19 and TRBJ1-2; TRBD1 aligns across 8 bases. Germline-derived CDR1 and CDR2 are LNHDA and SQIVND (reference sequence). This CDR3 region has 15 residues. V shed 4 bases, J shed 4 bases, and the junction held 8 bases outside the gene matches. CDR3 amino acids: CASSNDRGGGYGYTF. The DNA for the CDR3 is TGTGCCAGTAGTAACGACAGGGGAGGAGGCTATGGCTACACCTTC.

The chain joins TRBV7-3 to TRBJ2-7; tentative D call: TRBD1 (6 bases). V dropped 3 bases and J dropped 3 bases, with 9 bases sitting between them. Germline V CDR1 and CDR2: SGHTA, FQGTGA. The CDR3 contains 13 residues. In DNA form, the CDR3 reads TGTGCCAGCAGCTTCTCACAGGGCTACGAGCAGTACTTC. This gives the protein CASSFSQGYEQYF.

The gene calls are TRBV6-1 and TRBJ2-3; 8 bases match TRBD2. Trimming cost V 2 bases and J 0 bases; bases outside gene matches: 4. CDR3 length: 16 residues. The germline CDR1 and CDR2 sequences are MNHNS and SASEGT. The CDR3 loop reads CASSELAGLSTDTQYF. DNA of the CDR3: TGTGCCAGCAGTGAACTAGCGGGCCTTAGCACAGATACGCAGTATTTT.

The chain couples TRBV5-1 to TRBJ1-2; D might be TRBD1 (6 bases). CDR3 length equals 15 residues. Trimming cost V 7 bases and J 8 bases, with 24 bases left between them. CDR1 and CDR2 (germline): SGHRS, YFSETQ. The CDR3 DNA follows: TGCGCCAGCGCCCCGGGACAATTGACGCCCGGAGGCTACACCTTC. Amino acid sequence: CASAPGQLTPGGYTF.

This chain joins TRBV28 and TRBJ2-5; unclear D gene. The better agreement between TRBJ2-7 and the DNA end casts doubt on the J call. CDR3 length: 11 amino acids. Per the germline V gene, CDR1 is MDHEN and CDR2 is SYDVKM. The CDR3 spells CASSFSYEQYF. The CDR3 bases are TGTGCCAGCAGTTTTTCCTACGAGCAGTACTTC.

This clone has just one count. The gene calls are TRBV27 and TRBJ1-2, with TRBD1 matching over 9 bases. CDR1 is MNHEY, CDR2 SMNVEV, per germline (reference sequence). The trim removed 4 bases at V and 2 bases at J, leaving 5 bases unmatched. The CDR3 contains 15 residues. The CDR3 nucleotides read TGTGCCAGCAGTTACACAGGGGGCGCGAACTATGGCTACACCTTC. Protein sequence: CASSYTGGANYGYTF.